Here is one T cell receptor (beta chain) with its context. The antigen is not known. The data originate from a study of CD8+CD57+ T cells in acquired aplastic anemia. Study background: The DNA of sorted CD4+ and CD8+ cells averaged approximately 2.9 ug. Study results and caveats: Found in both controls and patients were twenty-nine CD8+ CDR3 sequences.

Genomic DNA templated the TCR beta VDJ and CDR3 profiling. TCRdb recomputed calls from the reads with MiXCR, one row per CDR3 protein. This table has approximately 250,000 distinct CDR3 sequences, approximately 82% appearing once. CD8+CD57+ cell expansion had been shown by flow cytometry in patients chosen for sequencing. Sampling of blood occurred while the patients had still received no therapy. The CDR3 length is 15 residues. The germline V gene encodes CDR1 SGHAT and CDR2 FQNNGV. Trimming stripped 9 bases from V and 2 bases from J, with 17 bases between. The clonotype originates from a human donor with aplastic anemia. J is TRBJ2-1 and V is TRBV11-2; D ambiguous. Sequencing was carried out using sorted CD4+, CD8+, or CD8+CD57+ T cells (not recorded which) from PBMCs. CDR3 nucleotides: TGTGCCAGTAGAATAGCAGGCGGAGCCTACAATGAGCAGTTCTTC. Its protein product is CASRIAGGAYNEQFF.